This T cell receptor (beta chain) was identified during a study of regulatory T cells in long-lasting Graves disease. The authors built TCR beta libraries using iRepertoire HTBI primers and Arm-PCR of CDR3 regions. TCRdb used MiXCR to reprocess the multiplex PCR reads, holding one entry per CDR3 protein. The sample contains approximately 360,000 distinct CDR3 sequences, approximately 23% of which appear only once. V dropped 10 bases and J dropped 1; count of bases not matched to a gene: 10. This CDR3 comprises 14 residues. Germline CDR1 is WSHSY and CDR2 is SAAADI. The time point here: persistent/refractory GD, antithyroid drugs over 5 years with positive TRAb. From PBMCs, RNA was extracted and then used to make the TCR library.

The sequencing here drew on peripheral blood mononuclear cells (PBMCs), taken when the disease was refractory, from a patient treated with antithyroid drugs. The rearrangement joins TRBV10-2 to TRBJ2-7; TRBD2 matches 7 bases. This TCR derives from a woman in her thirties or forties with Graves disease. CDR3 coding DNA: TGCGCCACTTTAACGCGACTAGCATCCTACGAGCAGTACTTC. This encodes CATLTRLASYEQYF.